This T cell receptor beta chain was captured in a study of shared clonotypes between healthy human individuals. Whole-study findings and limits: Generally, naive subsets came out with larger estimated richness than memory subsets. It was only blood that was sampled, and tissue repertoires likely differ.

J lost 7 bases, V lost 0 bases, and 6 bases had no gene match. The germline V gene encodes CDR1 MNHNS and CDR2 SASEGT. The length of the CDR3 is 15 residues. Authors' methods: Without quality scores, immunoSEQ junctional reads could not be filtered like full-length reads. The repertoire was sequenced with immunoSEQ multiplex PCR; TCRdb's copy has only in-frame clones and lacks some. That table supplies the V and J calls and clone size; D and trimming were determined from the DNA. The data hold under 2,500,000 clones, with 95% observed a single time. To note about this clone: Its antigen is not identified.

Sequenced: naive CD4+ T cells sorted from blood. Subset reported: CD45RA+ positively selected. The clonotype was recovered from a man aged 18 to 30 in good health. This chain connects TRBV6-1 to TRBJ1-5, with 7 bases fitting TRBD1. In DNA, the CDR3 is TGTGCCAGCAGTGAAGCGGGGTCAGGGGGACAGCCCCAGCATTTT. Translating it yields CASSEAGSGGQPQHF.